The entry below gives a single TCR beta chain sequence along with its context. CDR1 is SGHTA, CDR2 FQGTGA, per germline. This CDR3 comprises 16 residues. V shed 3 bases and J 3 bases; nucleotides not matched to a gene: 9. This sample is part of a study of PD-L1 blockade in urothelial cancer. Data came from immunoSEQ multiplex PCR; TCRdb stores just in-frame clones and leaves some out. Of fewer than 45,000 clones in the sample, about four fifths were seen once. Described time point: pretreatment peripheral blood. The J gene is TRBJ2-3, the V gene TRBV7-3; 7 bases align to TRBD2. This TCR derives from a man aged 60 to 69 with urothelial cancer. The sample was PBMCs, taken around atezolizumab (anti-PD-L1) treatment. CDR3 sequence (DNA): TGTGCCAGCAGCTTGAACGGGGGGACGAGAACAGATACGCAGTATTTT. It codes for CASSLNGGTRTDTQYF. Drawing the rest from reference TRBV7-3 and TRBJ2-3, the complete variable domain is GAGVSQTPSNKVTEKGKYVELRCDPISGHTALYWYRQSLGQGPEFLIYFQGTGAADDSGLPNDRFFAVRPEGSVSTLKIQRTERGDSAVYLCASSLNGGTRTDTQYFGPGTRLTVL.